The 25 T cell receptor beta chains presented below share a single source sample, sequenced in a study of cytomegalovirus exposure and HLA in healthy donors. Primers included in the PCR were 60 Vbeta and 13 Jbeta primers. Sequencing was performed with immunoSEQ multiplex PCR; in TCRdb, only in-frame clones are kept and a portion is missing. Here the sample spans roughly 180,000 clones, roughly 87% being singletons. Sequenced: PBMCs. These receptors originate from a man in his forties in good health and CMV-seronegative.

This chain joins TRBV6-4 and TRBJ2-1; unclear D gene. Deletions cut 0 bases from V and 0 bases from J, with 9 bases between. This CDR3 spans 16 amino acids. Germline values: CDR1 MRHNA, CDR2 SNTAGT. CDR3 loop: CASSDSEALSYNEQFF. In DNA form, the CDR3 reads TGTGCCAGCAGTGACTCGGAAGCGCTCTCCTACAATGAGCAGTTCTTC.

This sequence joins TRBV2 and TRBJ2-3, with D possibly TRBD1 on 5 matching bases. This CDR3 region has 16 residues. The ends were cut back, 1 base at V and 2 bases at J, with 13 bases in the middle. Germline V gene sequence: CDR1 SNHLY, CDR2 FYNNEI. The CDR3: CASSEGKGVATDTQYF. DNA for the CDR3: TGTGCCAGCAGTGAAGGTAAAGGGGTGGCCACAGATACGCAGTATTTT. The whole variable domain, filled in from reference TRBV2 and TRBJ2-3, reads EPEVTQTPSHQVTQMGQEVILRCVPISNHLYFYWYRQILGQKVEFLVSFYNNEISEKSEIFDDQFSVERPDGSNFTLKIRSTKLEDSAMYFCASSEGKGVATDTQYFGPGTRLTVL.

The V and J genes are TRBV2 and TRBJ2-2, with 11 bases identical to TRBD1. Germline CDR1 SNHLY, CDR2 FYNNEI. This CDR3 is built from 17 residues. After removal of 5 bases from V and 3 bases from J, the junction contained 8 bases not matched to a gene. This CDR3 reads CASSWTGGILDTGELFF. In nucleotides, the CDR3 is TGTGCCAGCAGTTGGACAGGGGGCATTCTGGACACCGGGGAGCTGTTTTTT.

The chain combines TRBV2 with TRBJ1-1, with D possibly TRBD1 on 5 matching bases. The CDR3 runs 13 residues. Germline values: CDR1 SNHLY, CDR2 FYNNEI. V was shortened by 7 bases and J by 5 bases, with 14 bases between the two germline ends. CDR3 sequence reads: CASNEQGRTEAFF. The CDR3 DNA sequence: TGTGCCAGCAATGAGCAGGGTCGGACTGAAGCTTTCTTT.

V usage is TRBV19 and J usage is TRBJ2-3, with 8 bases lining up with TRBD1. Germline trimming cut 3 bases from V and 6 bases from J; bases unmatched to any gene: 8. This CDR3 is built from 15 residues. Looked up from germline, CDR1 is LNHDA and CDR2 is SQIVND (reference sequence). DNA of the CDR3: TGTGCCAGTAGTATCAGACAGGGGACACGGGATACGCAGTATTTT. It yields the protein CASSIRQGTRDTQYF. The full variable domain, in which reference TRBV19 and TRBJ2-3 provide the parts outside the CDR3, is DGGITQSPKYLFRKEGQNVTLSCEQNLNHDAMYWYRQDPGQGLRLIYYSQIVNDFQKGDIAEGYSVSREKKESFPLTVTSAQKNPTAFYLCASSIRQGTRDTQYFGPGTRLTVL.

The genes are TRBV29-1 and TRBJ2-1, with 7 bases identical to TRBD2. Per the germline V gene, CDR1 is SQVTM and CDR2 is ANQGSEA. V lost 3 bases, J lost 12 bases, and 14 bases stayed unmatched. This CDR3 spans 14 amino acids. The CDR3 region is CSVDLAGVPLRQFF. Written as DNA, the CDR3 is TGCAGCGTTGATCTGGCGGGAGTCCCTCTTAGGCAGTTCTTC.

This clone has more than one count but fewer than ten. This sequence joins TRBV30 and TRBJ1-1; 9 bases are shared with TRBD1. From germline, CDR1 is GTSNPN and CDR2 SVGIG (reference sequence). The CDR3 length is 13 residues. The ends lost 4 bases at V and 4 bases at J; junction bases unmatched: 4. Here the CDR3 reads CAWTGTGITEAFF. The DNA for the CDR3 is TGTGCCTGGACCGGGACAGGGATCACTGAAGCTTTCTTT.

The CDR3 reads CASSWGLAGGPPGPGDTQYF. The CDR3 region has the DNA TGCGCCAGCAGTTGGGGACTAGCGGGAGGGCCACCGGGCCCAGGAGATACGCAGTATTTT. The chain combines TRBV10-1 with TRBJ2-3, with TRBD2 matching over 16 bases. CDR1 and CDR2 (germline): WNHNN, SYGVQD (reference sequence). V was clipped by 5 bases and J by 5 bases; unmatched bases: 16. The CDR3 is 20 residues long.

This sequence joins TRBV5-6 and TRBJ1-5, with 7 bases identical to TRBD1. V was pared by 4 bases and J by 3 bases, with 10 bases of the junction left unmatched. This CDR3 is built from 16 residues. Germline lookup yields CDR1 SGHDT and CDR2 YYEEEE. The CDR3 DNA reads as TGTGCCAGCAGCCCAGGACAGGCTCCTTTCAATCAGCCCCAGCATTTT. Translated, it gives CASSPGQAPFNQPQHF.

The J gene is TRBJ1-2, the V gene TRBV7-9; D is ambiguous. The CDR3 loop spans 14 amino acids. From germline, CDR1 is SEHNR and CDR2 FQNEAQ (reference sequence). V was clipped by 3 bases and J by 7 bases, with 15 bases between them. CDR3 DNA: TGTGCCAGCAGCTTTACGGGGATCGATTCTGGCTACACCTTC. Translated: CASSFTGIDSGYTF.

The chain uses TRBV2 and TRBJ2-5, with 12 bases that match TRBD2. Losses at the gene ends were 4 bases for V and 7 bases for J; bases not matched to a gene: 10. The CDR3 spans 16 residues. Per the germline V gene, CDR1 is SNHLY and CDR2 is FYNNEI. As DNA, the CDR3 is TGTGCCAGCAGTGTCCCCGGGACTAGCGGGCCGGGGACCCAGTACTTC. Translation: CASSVPGTSGPGTQYF.

CDR3 DNA: TGTGCCAGCGGTCCCGGGACAGGGGGCGAAAACATTCAGTACTTC. It specifies CASGPGTGGENIQYF. V gene TRBV5-8 combines with J gene TRBJ2-4; 12 positions match TRBD1. Germline CDR1 reads SGHTS; CDR2 reads YDEGEE. The V gene end was trimmed by 7 bases and the J gene end by 5 bases; junction bases not matched to a gene: 7. CDR3 length equals 15 residues.

This chain uses TRBV6-5 with TRBJ1-2; weak D call: TRBD1 (6 bases). Germline V gene data show CDR1 as MNHEY and CDR2 as SVGAGI. The CDR3 is 16 residues long. Trimming removed 1 base from V and 6 bases from J, with 18 bases in between. In DNA, the CDR3 is TGTGCCAGCAGTTACTGGGGAAACAGGGCCGACGATGGCTACACCTTC. It is translated as CASSYWGNRADDGYTF.

V usage is TRBV6-6 and J usage is TRBJ2-3, with D possibly matching TRBD2 (5 bases). In germline, CDR1 is MNHNY, CDR2 SVGAGI (reference sequence). The germline V and J ends were trimmed by 5 bases and 3 bases, with 6 bases remaining between them. This CDR3 region has 12 residues. CDR3 in amino acids: CASSRGTDTQYF. The CDR3 DNA reads as TGTGCCAGCAGTCGCGGGACAGATACGCAGTATTTT.

The J gene is TRBJ2-3, the V gene TRBV18; 7 bases fit TRBD2. V lost 6 bases and J lost 0; bases outside the gene matches: 6. The CDR3 is 15 amino acids. CDR1 and CDR2 from the germline V gene are KGHSH and LQKENI. CDR3 bases: TGTGCCAGCTCGGACCTAGCGGTTAGCACAGATACGCAGTATTTT. Protein product: CASSDLAVSTDTQYF.

This chain joins TRBV28 and TRBJ1-1; D call uncertain. V was trimmed by 2 bases and J by 3 bases, leaving 10 bases between them. Germline assignment: CDR1 MDHEN and CDR2 SYDVKM. The CDR3 contains 14 residues. The CDR3 protein is CASSLGARYTEAFF. DNA for the CDR3: TGTGCCAGCAGTTTAGGTGCGAGATACACTGAAGCTTTCTTT. The full variable domain, its missing parts supplied by reference TRBV28 and TRBJ1-1, is DVKVTQSSRYLVKRTGEKVFLECVQDMDHENMFWYRQDPGLGLRLIYFSYDVKMKEKGDIPEGYSVSREKKERFSLILESASTNQTSMYLCASSLGARYTEAFFGQGTRLTVV.

The rearrangement uses TRBV27 and TRBJ1-6; D is possibly TRBD1 (6 bases). This CDR3 contains 13 residues. Germline V gives CDR1 MNHEY, CDR2 SMNVEV (reference sequence). Between the trimmed V and J ends, which lost 5 bases and 8 bases, there was a span of 10 bases. The CDR3 here is CASSLTGDSPLHF. CDR3 nucleotide sequence: TGTGCCAGCAGTCTGACAGGTGATTCACCCCTCCACTTT.

This chain connects TRBV7-6 to TRBJ1-1; D perhaps matches TRBD1 (5 bases). CDR3 size: 14 residues. V was clipped by 7 bases and J by 6 bases, with 18 bases between them. Germline V CDR1 and CDR2: SGHVS, FNYEAQ. The CDR3 here is CASTLEQGQAEAFF. As DNA, the CDR3 is TGTGCCAGCACCTTGGAGCAGGGCCAGGCTGAAGCTTTCTTT.

V is TRBV29-1 and J is TRBJ2-5, with 9 nucleotides matching TRBD1. This CDR3 comprises 15 residues. Looked up from germline, CDR1 is SQVTM and CDR2 is ANQGSEA. Trimming took 7 bases from V and 4 from J; bases not matched to a gene: 13. CDR3 sequence reads: CSGTKGQGSRETQYF. The CDR3 bases are TGCAGCGGCACAAAAGGACAGGGGTCACGAGAGACCCAGTACTTC.

V is TRBV9 and J is TRBJ1-1; D may be TRBD1 (5 bases). V was cut by 0 bases and J by 2 bases, with 11 bases left in between. CDR3 length equals 15 residues. Germline-derived CDR1 and CDR2 are SGDLS and YYNGEE. This CDR3 is CASSVEEGENTEAFF. The CDR3 nucleotides are TGTGCCAGCAGCGTAGAGGAAGGGGAAAACACTGAAGCTTTCTTT. Filled out from reference TRBV9 and TRBJ1-1, the complete variable domain reads DSGVTQTPKHLITATGQRVTLRCSPRSGDLSVYWYQQSLDQGLQFLIQYYNGEERAKGNILERFSAQQFPDLHSELNLSSLELGDSALYFCASSVEEGENTEAFFGQGTRLTVV.

The CDR3 coding sequence is TGTGCCAGTAAAAGAGGGGGCGGGAAGGGCTACACCTTC. This translates into CASKRGGGKGYTF. This chain joins TRBV28 and TRBJ1-2; 7 nucleotides match TRBD1. The ends lost 9 bases at V and 8 bases at J; junction bases unmatched: 12. Germline lookup yields CDR1 MDHEN and CDR2 SYDVKM. The CDR3 sequence is 13 residues long.

The chain couples TRBV4-3 to TRBJ2-7, with TRBD2 identical over 14 bases. The V segment lost 0 bases and the J segment 0 bases; nucleotides outside the gene matches: 16. Germline values: CDR1 LGHNA, CDR2 YSLEER. The CDR3 is 22 residues long. CDR3 in DNA: TGCGCCAGCAGCCAAGATTGGGTTACAGGACTAGCGGGAGGTACCTACTCCTACGAGCAGTACTTC. Amino acids: CASSQDWVTGLAGGTYSYEQYF.

For the CDR3, the DNA is TGTGCCAGCAGCCAAGTAGTAGCGGGGGTTGGGGGGGATGAGCAGTTCTTC. Translation gives CASSQVVAGVGGDEQFF. This chain connects TRBV4-2 to TRBJ2-1, with 9 bases fitting TRBD2. The CDR3 totals 17 residues. With 1 base clipped from V and 8 bases from J, the junction kept 12 bases outside the gene matches. Per germline, CDR1 LGHNA and CDR2 YNFKEQ.

This chain uses TRBV9 with TRBJ2-1, with 10 bases lining up with TRBD2. V lost 0 bases and J lost 8; bases outside the gene matches: 11. The CDR3 is 17 amino acids. Germline CDR1 reads SGDLS; CDR2 reads YYNGEE. CDR3 protein: CASSVGHGSGGADEQFF. DNA for the CDR3: TGTGCCAGCAGCGTAGGTCATGGGAGCGGGGGGGCCGATGAGCAGTTCTTC.

This chain links TRBV7-6 with TRBJ1-1; 8 bases are shared with TRBD1. J lost 4 bases, V lost 3 bases, and 7 bases had no gene match. The CDR3 covers 15 residues. Germline V gene data show CDR1 as SGHVS and CDR2 as FNYEAQ. The CDR3 coding sequence is TGTGCCAGCAGCTTCAGGGGGCGCACGACCACTGAAGCTTTCTTT. Protein: CASSFRGRTTTEAFF.